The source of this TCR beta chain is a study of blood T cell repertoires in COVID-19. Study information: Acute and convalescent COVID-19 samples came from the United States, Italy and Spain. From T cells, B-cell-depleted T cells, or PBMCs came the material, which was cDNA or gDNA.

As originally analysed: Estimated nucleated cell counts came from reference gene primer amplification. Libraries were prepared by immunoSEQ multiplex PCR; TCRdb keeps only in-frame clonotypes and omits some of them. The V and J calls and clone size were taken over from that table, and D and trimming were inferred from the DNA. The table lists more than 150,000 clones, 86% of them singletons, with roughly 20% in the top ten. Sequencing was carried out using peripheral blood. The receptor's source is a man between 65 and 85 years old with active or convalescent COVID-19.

The CDR3 coding sequence is TGTGCCAGCACGCGACTAGCGGGAGTAAGCACAGATACGCAGTATTTT. Its translation is CASTRLAGVSTDTQYF. The chain joins TRBV27 to TRBJ2-3, with 12 bases identical to TRBD2. The CDR3 is 16 residues long. The junction had 5 bases not matched to a gene; V was cut back by 7 bases and J by 0 bases. Germline CDR1 MNHEY, CDR2 SMNVEV (reference sequence).